The sequence of this T cell receptor beta chain was determined in a study of CD4 T cells in relation to SARS-CoV-2 and coronaviruses. Study observations and caveats: The cross-reactivity analysis covered only spike protein, not other viral proteins.

This clone was seen just once. Its antigen is unknown. Generated by immunoSEQ multiplex PCR, the TCRdb table keeps only in-frame clones and is missing some. Of roughly 30,000 clones listed, 75% to 80% are singletons. This CDR3 is built from 14 residues. V lost 5 bases, J lost 5 bases, and 16 bases lay in between. Germline CDR1 is SGHTA and CDR2 is FQGNSA. CD4+ T cells from unexposed donors were obtained before the COVID-19 pandemic (2011-2018). Isolation of CD4+ T cells took place after less than 13 days in culture. Cultures received half-medium IL-2 refreshes on days 3 and 7. The sequencing sample was made of CD4+ T cells from PBMCs, cultured in vitro. This sequence joins TRBV7-2 and TRBJ2-7; D call uncertain. The clonotype was recovered from a human donor in good health. The CDR3 coding sequence is TGTGCCAGCAGCGTCCGGCCCATACGGGACGAGCAGTACTTC. Amino acids: CASSVRPIRDEQYF. Supplemented by reference TRBV7-2 and TRBJ2-7, the full variable domain reads GAGVSQSPSNKVTEKGKDVELRCDPISGHTALYWYRQSLGQGLEFLIYFQGNSAPDKSGLPSDRFSAERTGGSVSTLTIQRTQQEDSAVYLCASSVRPIRDEQYFGPGTRLTVT.